Listed below are T cell receptor beta chains from one sample, sequenced in a study of blood T cell repertoires in COVID-19. Profiling relied on immunoSEQ multiplex PCR, and the TCRdb table lists in-frame clones only, not all of them. The sample has 100,000 or so clones, 65% to 80% seen once. Sequencing input: peripheral blood. The receptor source for this set is a man aged 65 to 85 with active or convalescent COVID-19. Both conserved end residues are part of each CDR3. A D gene is named only where the DNA matches it firmly. The size of a clone is reported for some rows only, either as once, few or many, or as a class for expanded clones.

-	TRBV2	TRBJ1-5	-	TGTGCCAGCAGTGAAACAGGAATGGGAGGTCAGCCCCAGCATTTT	CASSETGMGGQPQHF
TRBD2	TRBV19	TRBJ2-1	-	TGTGCCAGTAGTATATCACTAGCGGGATTAAATGAGCAGTTCTTC	CASSISLAGLNEQFF
TRBD2	TRBV10-3	TRBJ2-1	once	TGTGCCATCAGCCGGACTAGCGGGGGGGACAATGAGCAGTTCTTC	CAISRTSGGDNEQFF
-	TRBV11-2	TRBJ1-2	-	TGTGCCAGCAGCCCGGGACACGCGTGGGGCTACACCTTC	CASSPGHAWGYTF
-	TRBV5-5	TRBJ2-7	-	TGTGCCAGCAGCTTGGTGGGTATCCGCGACAGTCCCTACGAGCAGTACTTC	CASSLVGIRDSPYEQYF
-	TRBV7-2	TRBJ2-7	-	TGTGCCAGCAGTTTCAGGATCTCCTACGAGCAGTACTTC	CASSFRISYEQYF
-	TRBV10-1	TRBJ1-1	-	TGCGCCAGCAGTGGAACTATGAACACTGAAGCTTTCTTT	CASSGTMNTEAFF
TRBD1	TRBV24-1	TRBJ2-7	-	TGTGCCACCAGTGAACTTCCCGGGACAGGGGGCGACGAGCAGTACTTC	CATSELPGTGGDEQYF
TRBD1	TRBV29-1	TRBJ1-2	once	TGCAGCGTTCTTCGGGGACAGGGGGGACCCTATGGCTACACCTTC	CSVLRGQGGPYGYTF
TRBD1	TRBV3-1/TRBV3-2	TRBJ2-7	-	TGTGCCAGCAGCCAAGGAAGGGACAGGGGGTGGTACGAGCAGTACTTC	CASSQGRDRGWYEQYF
-	TRBV9	TRBJ1-1	few	TGTGCCAGCAGCGTTTCCGGGTTCACTGAAGCTTTCTTT	CASSVSGFTEAFF
-	TRBV6-2/TRBV6-3	TRBJ2-2	-	TGTGCCAGCAGTTTGCCGCAGGGCGCGAACACCGGGGAGCTGTTTTTT	CASSLPQGANTGELFF
TRBD1	TRBV5-1	TRBJ2-7	-	TGCGCCAGCAGCTCAGCGACAGGGCTCGCCTACGAGCAGTACTTC	CASSSATGLAYEQYF
TRBD1	TRBV25-1	TRBJ2-3	-	TGTGCCAGCAGTCAGGGACAGCCAGATACGCAGTATTTT	CASSQGQPDTQYF
-	TRBV19	TRBJ1-1	-	TGTGCCAGTAGTATCCGGGGGGCCACCACTGAAGCTTTCTTT	CASSIRGATTEAFF
-	TRBV12-3/TRBV12-4	TRBJ2-7	-	TGTGCCAGCAGTTTGATCGCGGATTACGAGCAGTACTTC	CASSLIADYEQYF
TRBD1	TRBV7-2	TRBJ1-1	few	TGTGCCAGCAGCTTACTACAGGGGGGTACTGAAGCTTTCTTT	CASSLLQGGTEAFF
TRBD1	TRBV5-1	TRBJ2-7	-	TGCGCCAGCAGCCCGACAGGGGTTGACGAGCAGTACTTC	CASSPTGVDEQYF
TRBD1	TRBV5-1	TRBJ2-5	-	TGCGCCAGCAGCGGAGGGACAGGGGGAGAGACCCAGTACTTC	CASSGGTGGETQYF
-	TRBV18	TRBJ2-5	-	TGTGCCAGCTCACCATCGGTCCATCACGAGACCCAGTACTTC	CASSPSVHHETQYF
-	TRBV5-1	TRBJ2-3	-	TGCGCCAGCAGCTTGCGGGCAGGGGCAGATACGCAGTATTTT	CASSLRAGADTQYF
-	TRBV28	TRBJ2-7	few	TGTGCCGGTAGTAGGGGCTACGAGCAGTACTTC	CAGSRGYEQYF
TRBD2	TRBV19	TRBJ2-1	few	TGTGCCAGTAGTATTAGCGGGAGTCACAATGAGCAGTTCTTC	CASSISGSHNEQFF
-	TRBV19	TRBJ1-4	-	TGTGCCAGTAGGAACTTCGGGGAGAATGAAAAACTGTTTTTT	CASRNFGENEKLFF
-	TRBV18	TRBJ1-1	-	TGTGCCAGCTCACCGTTCTTGGGCCAGAACACTGAAGCTTTCTTT	CASSPFLGQNTEAFF
-	TRBV5-6	TRBJ2-3	-	TGTGCCAGCAGCGATAGCGGAGATACGCAGTATTTT	CASSDSGDTQYF
TRBD2	TRBV24-1	TRBJ2-1	-	TGTGCCACCAGTGATCGCTTGGCGGGAGGGCTCAATGAGCAGTTCTTC	CATSDRLAGGLNEQFF
-	TRBV27	TRBJ2-7	-	TGTGCCAGCGGGAGTTCCTACGAGCAGTACTTC	CASGSSYEQYF
-	TRBV30	TRBJ1-6	few	TGTGCCTGGAGTGTACAAAGGGGAGGGGGAAGTTTTTCACCCCTCCACTTT	CAWSVQRGGGSFSPLHF
TRBD2	TRBV7-6	TRBJ2-4	-	TGTGCCAGCAGCCTCTCACTAGCGGGAAAAAACATTCAGTACTTC	CASSLSLAGKNIQYF
TRBD1	TRBV5-6	TRBJ1-2	-	TGTGCCAGCAGCTTGGAACAGGGGGCAGGGGGCTACACCTTC	CASSLEQGAGGYTF
-	TRBV6-5	TRBJ1-1	-	TGTGCCAGCAGGGTAACGACGGGAATGAACACTGAAGCTTTCTTT	CASRVTTGMNTEAFF
-	TRBV5-4	TRBJ2-1	-	TGTGCCAGCAGCTTGGACGGTGTGCCCTACAATGAGCAGTTCTTC	CASSLDGVPYNEQFF
-	TRBV5-1	TRBJ1-1	-	TGCGCCAGCAGCTTGGCGGGAGCGGACACTGAAGCTTTCTTT	CASSLAGADTEAFF
TRBD2	TRBV7-2	TRBJ2-7	-	TGTGCCAGCAGCCTTAGCGGGGGGGTCTCCTACGAGCAGTACTTC	CASSLSGGVSYEQYF
TRBD1	TRBV28	TRBJ2-7	-	TGTGCCAGCAGCCCCCTAGGACAGGGAGTCTCCTACGAGCAGTACTTC	CASSPLGQGVSYEQYF
-	TRBV9	TRBJ2-3	-	TGTGCCAGCAGCGTGCAGGGGAGCACAGATACGCAGTATTTT	CASSVQGSTDTQYF
-	TRBV18	TRBJ1-1	-	TGTGCCAGCTCACCAACGGGAGGGGGTCTGGGGACTGAAGCTTTCTTT	CASSPTGGGLGTEAFF
TRBD1	TRBV7-9	TRBJ1-1	-	TGTGCCAGCAGCCTGACAGGGGATACTGAAGCTTTCTTT	CASSLTGDTEAFF
TRBD1	TRBV11-2	TRBJ2-3	-	TGTGCCAGTTCTCCACAGGGGACCCTTTTTGGTACGCAGTATTTT	CASSPQGTLFGTQYF
TRBD2	TRBV3-1/TRBV3-2	TRBJ2-5	-	TGTGCCAGCAGCCAAGGGGGACTAGCGGGAGAGGGAGAGACCCAGTACTTC	CASSQGGLAGEGETQYF
-	TRBV27	TRBJ1-4	-	TGTGCCAGCAGTTTAGGAGGGACCTGGGGTGAAAAACTGTTTTTT	CASSLGGTWGEKLFF
TRBD2	TRBV7-2	TRBJ2-1	-	TGTGCCAGCAGCCCAATGACTAGCGGGATGGTAAGGTTCTTC	CASSPMTSGMVRFF
-	TRBV4-1	TRBJ2-4	-	TGCGCCAGCAGCCAAGAATTTATTGTAGCCAAAAACATTCAGTACTTC	CASSQEFIVAKNIQYF
-	TRBV5-1	TRBJ2-3	-	TGCGCCAGCAGCTTCGGGCGGGGGCCGGGAGATACGCAGTATTTT	CASSFGRGPGDTQYF
-	TRBV30	TRBJ1-5	-	TGTGCCTGGAGTGTAATGGGGGGAGGCCAGCCCCAGCATTTT	CAWSVMGGGQPQHF
TRBD1	TRBV7-6	TRBJ1-4	many	TGTGCCAGCAGCTTAGGGTCCGACAGGGGGCTAGCAAAACTGTTTTTT	CASSLGSDRGLAKLFF
-	TRBV7-3	TRBJ1-2	-	TGTGCCAGCAGCTTAGGAGGCAGAAATGGCTACACCTTC	CASSLGGRNGYTF
TRBD2	TRBV6-5	TRBJ2-7	-	TGTGCCAGCAGTTATTCTTCGACTAGCGCCTACGAGCAGTACTTC	CASSYSSTSAYEQYF
TRBD1	TRBV2	TRBJ2-7	once	TGTGCCAGCAGTGTGAGACAGGGGGCTGGGGAGCAGTACTTC	CASSVRQGAGEQYF
-	TRBV6-5	TRBJ1-1	-	TGTGCCAGCCTCTTGGGGCCGAACACTGAAGCTTTCTTT	CASLLGPNTEAFF
-	TRBV24-1	TRBJ2-7	-	TGTGCCACCAGTGATCGCCAGGGGTCCCTCAACGAGCAGTACTTC	CATSDRQGSLNEQYF
TRBD2	TRBV28	TRBJ2-2	-	TGTGCCGTTACTAGCGGGAACACCGGGGAGCTGTTTTTT	CAVTSGNTGELFF
TRBD1	TRBV10-2	TRBJ1-1	-	TGCGCCAGCAGTAAAACAGGGGCCGACTTGAACACTGAAGCTTTCTTT	CASSKTGADLNTEAFF
-	TRBV5-1	TRBJ2-1	-	TGCGCCAGCAGCTTGGGGGCGAACAATGAGCAGTTCTTC	CASSLGANNEQFF
TRBD1	TRBV28	TRBJ1-2	-	TGTGCCAGCAGTTCGGGACAGGGATATGGCTACACCTTC	CASSSGQGYGYTF
-	TRBV7-3	TRBJ1-1	-	TGTGCCAGCAGCCAATCCCGGGACACTGAAGCTTTCTTT	CASSQSRDTEAFF
-	TRBV6-4	TRBJ2-3	-	TGTGCCAGCAGTGACAACCAATGGACTCGCGAGACAGATACGCAGTATTTT	CASSDNQWTRETDTQYF
-	TRBV24-1	TRBJ2-1	once	TGTGCCACCAGTAAGAGGACGGGAGTTGGCAATGAGCAGTTCTTC	CATSKRTGVGNEQFF